The entry that follows covers one TCR beta chain sequence. What it recognizes is unknown. At one end the junction does not follow the germline gene, possibly because of a read error. Germline values: CDR1 SEHNR, CDR2 FQNEAQ (reference sequence). The CDR3 is 14 amino acids. The table came from immunoSEQ multiplex PCR; TCRdb's copy has only in-frame clones and leaves some out. This sample has roughly 150,000 clones, with 80% to 95% found just once. This entry belongs to a study of T cell responses to AZD1222 COVID-19 vaccine. General study results and limits: Baseline testing showed seropositivity in only five or six AZD1222 recipients. There were mostly white British donors and more females than males, and clonal diversity was possibly underestimated. The study found vaccine-associated CD4 TCRs spanning spike, dominant at 160-218 and 743-854.

The clonotype comes from an adult who received the AZD1222 COVID-19 vaccine. The input for sequencing was peripheral blood, taken 28 days after the second AZD1222 dose. The V call is TRBV7-9, the J call TRBJ1-5; D is uncertain. CDR3 sequence (DNA): TGTGTCAGCACCAGCGGAACGGAGCATCAGCCCCAGCATTTT. Translating gives CVSTSGTEHQPQHF.